This entry lists 25 T cell receptor beta chains sequenced from one sample in a study of cytomegalovirus exposure and HLA in healthy donors. Use of 60 Vbeta and 13 Jbeta primers characterized the PCR. The assay was immunoSEQ multiplex PCR, and TCRdb's table has in-frame clones only and misses some. Of more than 90,000 clones listed, about 80% were seen once; the top ten hold about 4%. Sample: PBMCs. These receptor sequences come from a man between 40 and 49 years old in good health and CMV-seronegative.

This chain uses TRBV4-3 with TRBJ2-1; TRBD2 aligns across 10 bases. The CDR3 has 15 residues. Per the germline V gene, CDR1 is LGHNA and CDR2 is YSLEER. The V segment lost 0 bases and the J segment 6 bases; nucleotides outside the gene matches: 2. The CDR3 loop is CASSQDSGGTNEQFF. CDR3 DNA sequence: TGCGCCAGCAGCCAAGATAGCGGGGGGACCAATGAGCAGTTCTTC.

The gene calls are TRBV28 and TRBJ1-5; D gene unclear. Germline V lookup: CDR1 MDHEN, CDR2 SYDVKM. The CDR3 length is 14 residues. Trimming removed 7 bases at V and 0 bases at J, with 10 bases between. Here the CDR3 DNA reads TGTGCCAGCACAGGCGATTATAGCAATCAGCCCCAGCATTTT. As protein: CASTGDYSNQPQHF.

This sequence joins TRBV9 and TRBJ2-5; TRBD1 might be the D (5 bases). Trimming took off 4 bases at V and 5 bases at J, with 18 bases between the two ends. CDR3 length: 15 amino acids. CDR1 and CDR2 from the germline V gene are SGDLS and YYNGEE. The CDR3 loop reads CASSPDSPPWETQYF. In nucleotides, the CDR3 is TGTGCCAGCAGCCCCGACAGTCCCCCGTGGGAGACCCAGTACTTC.

The rearrangement uses TRBV4-2 and TRBJ1-2; 8 nucleotides match TRBD1. The ends lost 4 bases at V and 8 bases at J; junction bases unmatched: 12. CDR1 and CDR2 from the germline V gene are LGHNA and YNFKEQ. CDR3 length: 15 amino acids. The DNA for the CDR3 is TGTGCCAGCAGCCCGAAGGACAGGGAAAGGACCGGCTACACCTTC. Encoded protein: CASSPKDRERTGYTF.

The chain carries TRBV11-2 and TRBJ2-2; 9 nucleotides line up with TRBD2. After removal of 4 bases from V and 3 bases from J, the junction contained 6 bases not matched to a gene. Per germline, CDR1 SGHAT and CDR2 FQNNGV. The CDR3 has 16 amino acids. CDR3 sequence (DNA): TGTGCCAGCAGCTCCGAGCGGGGGGCCTACACCGGGGAGCTGTTTTTT. Translated, it gives CASSSERGAYTGELFF.

The rearrangement joins TRBV5-8 to TRBJ1-5; 7 nucleotides line up with TRBD1. Losses at the gene ends were 3 bases for V and 5 bases for J; bases not matched to a gene: 8. The CDR3 is 15 amino acids. Germline CDR1 reads SGHTS; CDR2 reads YDEGEE. This CDR3 reads CASSSGQQFDQPQHF. The CDR3 bases are TGTGCCAGCAGCTCGGGACAGCAATTCGATCAGCCCCAGCATTTT.

This clone was found once. The chain joins TRBV6-5 to TRBJ1-1, with 9 bases aligning to TRBD1. Germline V CDR1 and CDR2: MNHEY, SVGAGI. Unmatched junction bases numbered 6, after V lost 6 bases and J lost 1 base. This CDR3 has 15 residues. For the CDR3, the DNA is TGTGCCAGCAGCCTCAACAGGGGGCGGAACACTGAAGCTTTCTTT. Translating it yields CASSLNRGRNTEAFF.

This chain connects TRBV7-9 to TRBJ1-1; 9 nucleotides align to TRBD1. The CDR3 sequence is 16 residues long. With 7 bases clipped from V and 1 base from J, the junction kept 10 bases outside the gene matches. Germline loops: CDR1 SEHNR, CDR2 FQNEAQ (reference sequence). The CDR3 bases are TGTGCCAGCACCCGAACAGGGGGCAGGGGGAACACTGAAGCTTTCTTT. Translation: CASTRTGGRGNTEAFF.

This rearrangement joins TRBV7-6 to TRBJ2-5, with TRBD2 identical over 9 bases. Germline CDR1 and CDR2: SGHVS and FNYEAQ. The CDR3 consists of 15 residues. Trimming cost V 5 bases and J 6 bases; bases outside gene matches: 10. The CDR3 loop reads CASSVDSGGGKTQYF. CDR3 DNA sequence: TGTGCCAGCAGCGTCGATAGCGGGGGAGGGAAGACCCAGTACTTC. Complete variable domain (other parts from reference TRBV7-6 and TRBJ2-5): GAGVSQSPRYKVTKRGQDVALRCDPISGHVSLYWYRQALGQGPEFLTYFNYEAQQDKSGLPNDRFSAERPEGSISTLTIQRTEQRDSAMYRCASSVDSGGGKTQYFGPGTRLLVL.

The rearrangement joins TRBV29-1 to TRBJ1-4; the match to TRBD1 covers 8 bases. The CDR3 spans 13 residues. J gave up 7 bases and V 7 bases, and 8 bases lay outside the gene matches. Germline-derived CDR1 and CDR2 are SQVTM and ANQGSEA. The CDR3 spells CSGSRGRSEKLFF. CDR3 nucleotides: TGCAGCGGATCCAGGGGGCGAAGTGAAAAACTGTTTTTT.

The rearrangement joins TRBV28 to TRBJ1-1; no clear D gene. The CDR3 loop spans 12 amino acids. Germline V gene data show CDR1 as MDHEN and CDR2 as SYDVKM. CDR3 residues: CVIVEANTEAFF. The CDR3, as DNA: TGTGTCATTGTGGAGGCGAACACTGAAGCTTTCTTT.

This chain joins TRBV6-5 and TRBJ1-1; D perhaps matches TRBD1 (6 bases). CDR3 size: 14 residues. With 5 bases removed from V and 5 bases from J, the gap between germline ends came to 15 bases. The germline V gene encodes CDR1 MNHEY and CDR2 SVGAGI. Here the CDR3 reads CASSRGREGTEAFF. The CDR3 region has the DNA TGTGCCAGCAGTAGGGGGAGGGAAGGGACTGAAGCTTTCTTT.

The chain employs TRBV25-1 and TRBJ2-2; the match to TRBD1 covers 12 bases. The CDR3 loop spans 15 amino acids. CDR1 MGHDK and CDR2 SYGVNS come from the germline V gene. The trim removed 5 bases at V and 5 bases at J, leaving 3 bases unmatched. The CDR3 coding sequence is TGTGCCAGCAGTAAGGGACAGGGGGCGACCGGGGAGCTGTTTTTT. Translated, it gives CASSKGQGATGELFF. Looking up the rest from reference TRBV25-1 and TRBJ2-2 gives the full variable domain: EADIYQTPRYLVIGTGKKITLECSQTMGHDKMYWYQQDPGMELHLIHYSYGVNSTEKGDLSSESTVSRIRTEHFPLTLESARPSHTSQYLCASSKGQGATGELFFGEGSRLTVL.

V gene TRBV27 combines with J gene TRBJ1-2; D remains unclear. The germline V gene encodes CDR1 MNHEY and CDR2 SMNVEV (reference sequence). The CDR3 loop spans 15 amino acids. V lost 5 bases, J lost 2 bases, and 15 bases lay in between. The CDR3 protein is CASSPWEGGNYGYTF. The CDR3 DNA reads as TGTGCCAGCAGTCCTTGGGAGGGTGGAAACTATGGCTACACCTTC.

This chain uses TRBV11-2 with TRBJ2-7, with D possibly matching TRBD1 (7 bases). The CDR3 contains 14 residues. Trimming pared 5 bases from V and 6 bases from J, leaving 17 bases between. The germline CDR1 and CDR2 sequences are SGHAT and FQNNGV. The CDR3 is CASSPVPGGGEQYV. In DNA, the CDR3 is TGTGCCAGCAGCCCTGTCCCAGGGGGAGGCGAGCAGTACGTC.

The chain is built from TRBV7-2 and TRBJ2-2; TRBD1 agrees at 8 bases. Germline CDR1 is SGHTA and CDR2 is FQGNSA. V lost 4 bases and J lost 7; bases outside the gene matches: 11. The CDR3 is 16 amino acids. The CDR3 region is CASSYYARGQVGELFF. The CDR3 bases are TGTGCCAGCAGCTACTACGCCAGGGGGCAGGTCGGGGAGCTGTTTTTT. The full variable domain, in which reference TRBV7-2 and TRBJ2-2 provide the parts outside the CDR3, is GAGVSQSPSNKVTEKGKDVELRCDPISGHTALYWYRQSLGQGLEFLIYFQGNSAPDKSGLPSDRFSAERTGGSVSTLTIQRTQQEDSAVYLCASSYYARGQVGELFFGEGSRLTVL.

The DNA for the CDR3 is TGTGCCAGCTCACCCTACCCGGGCGGGGTTGGGGAAGAGACCCAGTACTTC. This codes for CASSPYPGGVGEETQYF. V usage is TRBV18 and J usage is TRBJ2-5, with TRBD2 as a possible D gene (6 bases). The V and J ends lost 3 bases and 3 bases respectively, with 20 bases between them. CDR3 length: 17 amino acids. Germline values: CDR1 KGHSH, CDR2 LQKENI.

The chain has TRBV18 and TRBJ1-3; the D gene is possibly TRBD1 (5 bases). The ends were cut back, 0 bases at V and 4 bases at J, with 16 bases in the middle. CDR3 length equals 17 residues. Germline-derived CDR1 and CDR2 are KGHSH and LQKENI. CDR3 sequence reads: CASSPPVGGKSGNTIYF. The DNA of the CDR3 is TGTGCCAGCTCACCACCGGTCGGGGGAAAGTCCGGAAACACCATATATTTT. Full variable domain (missing parts from reference TRBV18 and TRBJ1-3): NAGVMQNPRHLVRRRGQEARLRCSPMKGHSHVYWYRQLPEEGLKFMVYLQKENIIDESGMPKERFSAEFPKEGPSILRIQQVVRGDSAAYFCASSPPVGGKSGNTIYFGEGSWLTVV.

The V call is TRBV18, the J call TRBJ2-5; TRBD1 is a possible D gene (5 bases). This CDR3 is 15 amino acids long. The germline gives CDR1 KGHSH, CDR2 LQKENI. V was cut by 1 base and J by 3 bases, with 12 bases left in between. The CDR3 coding sequence is TGTGCCAGCTCACCACGGGCCAGGGTAGAAGAGACCCAGTACTTC. Amino acids: CASSPRARVEETQYF. Filled out from reference TRBV18 and TRBJ2-5, the complete variable domain reads NAGVMQNPRHLVRRRGQEARLRCSPMKGHSHVYWYRQLPEEGLKFMVYLQKENIIDESGMPKERFSAEFPKEGPSILRIQQVVRGDSAAYFCASSPRARVEETQYFGPGTRLLVL.

The gene calls are TRBV15 and TRBJ1-1, with TRBD1 matching 8 bases. Per germline, CDR1 LNHNV and CDR2 YYDKDF (reference sequence). The CDR3 covers 16 residues. V lost 6 bases and J lost 1; bases outside the gene matches: 10. CDR3: CATRTGQGASNTEAFF. As DNA, the CDR3 is TGTGCCACCAGGACGGGGCAGGGGGCATCGAACACTGAAGCTTTCTTT.

The gene calls are TRBV11-2 and TRBJ2-5; the D gene is possibly TRBD1 (6 bases). CDR3 length: 14 residues. In germline, CDR1 is SGHAT, CDR2 FQNNGV. Trimming removed 3 bases from V and 4 bases from J, with 12 bases in between. The CDR3 is CASSLNRVSETQYF. The CDR3 nucleotides read TGTGCCAGCAGCTTGAACAGGGTCTCAGAGACCCAGTACTTC.

V usage is TRBV10-1 and J usage is TRBJ2-2; D unresolved. The germline gives CDR1 WNHNN, CDR2 SYGVQD (reference sequence). The CDR3 sequence is 13 residues long. Trimming cost V 4 bases and J 1 base, with 4 bases left between them. CDR3 region: CASSGRNTGELFF. CDR3 coding DNA: TGCGCCAGCAGTGGCAGGAACACCGGGGAGCTGTTTTTT.

V is TRBV15 and J is TRBJ2-3; 7 bases agree with TRBD2. The CDR3 has 14 amino acids. Germline-derived CDR1 and CDR2 are LNHNV and YYDKDF (reference sequence). The ends lost 0 bases at V and 6 bases at J; junction bases unmatched: 3. The CDR3 coding sequence is TGTGCCACCAGCAGAGACCGAGCGGGGGATACGCAGTATTTT. The encoded protein is CATSRDRAGDTQYF.

The rearrangement links TRBV5-1 to TRBJ1-5; D unresolved. The CDR3 runs 14 residues. Per the germline V gene, CDR1 is SGHRS and CDR2 is YFSETQ. Trimming shortened V by 4 bases and J by 3 bases, and 11 bases separated the two germline ends. The CDR3 here is CASSVGSLNQPQHF. CDR3 sequence (DNA): TGCGCCAGCAGCGTGGGCAGTCTCAATCAGCCCCAGCATTTT.

The V gene is TRBV5-1, the J gene TRBJ1-1, with a possible D match to TRBD1 (6 bases). V lost 0 bases and J 4 bases, leaving 10 bases between the germline ends. The CDR3 consists of 14 residues. Germline V gene lookup returns CDR1 SGHRS and CDR2 YFSETQ. The DNA of the CDR3 is TGCGCCAGCAGCTTGGGGGGGCCGGTCACTGAAGCTTTCTTT. Translation: CASSLGGPVTEAFF.